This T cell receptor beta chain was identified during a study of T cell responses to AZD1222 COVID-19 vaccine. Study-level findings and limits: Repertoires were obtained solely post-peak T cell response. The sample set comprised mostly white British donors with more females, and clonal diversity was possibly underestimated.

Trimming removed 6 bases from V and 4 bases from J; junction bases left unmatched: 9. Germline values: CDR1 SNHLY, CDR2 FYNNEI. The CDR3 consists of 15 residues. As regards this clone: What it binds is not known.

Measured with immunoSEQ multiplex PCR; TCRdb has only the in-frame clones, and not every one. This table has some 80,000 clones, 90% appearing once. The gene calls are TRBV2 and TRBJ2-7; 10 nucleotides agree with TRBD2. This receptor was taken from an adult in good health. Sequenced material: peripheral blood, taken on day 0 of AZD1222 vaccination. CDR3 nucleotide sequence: TGTGCCAGCAGGAGAATAGCGGGGGGTCGTTACGAGCAGTACTTC. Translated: CASRRIAGGRYEQYF.